The TCR beta chain under discussion was sequenced for a study of cytomegalovirus exposure and HLA in healthy donors. CDR1 is SGHTA, CDR2 FQGNSA, per germline. The CDR3 consists of 15 residues. The trim removed 6 bases at V and 3 bases at J, leaving 7 bases unmatched. It was with 60 Vbeta and 13 Jbeta primers that the PCR ran. Data came from immunoSEQ multiplex PCR; TCRdb stores just in-frame clones and leaves some out. The profile shows 100,000 to 120,000 clones, under 85% of them singletons. At sampling all donors were nominally healthy, likely with unrecorded immune exposures. Sequencing was done on a sample of PBMCs. This rearrangement joins TRBV7-2 to TRBJ2-3, with 9 bases aligning to TRBD2. The receptor comes from a man aged 40-49 years in good health and CMV-seronegative. DNA for the CDR3: TGTGCCAGCAGACGCGGGGGGGCCGGGACAGATACGCAGTATTTT. Protein: CASRRGGAGTDTQYF.